This T cell receptor beta chain comes out of a study of shared clonotypes between healthy human individuals (dated by TCRdb to the early 2020s). Study-wide context: Three men and two women, aged 18 to 49 years, made up the cohort. For each donor, CD4 naive and CD4 memory were each run on three plates, CD8 naive on two plates, and CD8 memory on one plate. Libraries were prepared and TCR repertoires were sequenced by different laboratories using diverse techniques, in order to increase sequencing depth and limit assay-specific biases. Blood TCR repertoires of 5 or 6 healthy adults were deeply sequenced to estimate repertoire size and the extent of clonotype sharing between individuals. Leukapheresis yielded between about 0.9 and 10 billion PBMCs per donor.

Sequences SGHNT (CDR1) and YENEEA (CDR2) are obtained from the germline V gene. V and J are truncated by 1 base and 2 bases respectively, leaving an intervening sequence of 8 bases. The CDR3 runs 15 residues from the cysteine to the phenylalanine. Just CDR3 DNA is preserved here, 45 bases in frame from base 1. The donors were healthy, HIV-negative adults who had no recently reported acute infections or vaccinations. All donors were Caucasian adults living in Nashville, Tennessee, USA. CD4+ T cells were enriched through magnetic negative selection, after which naive cells were positively selected on CD45RA and the remaining negative fraction served as the memory subset. Blood was collected by leukapheresis, and PBMCs were isolated by Ficoll-Histopaque density gradient centrifugation and then cryopreserved in liquid nitrogen vapor phase. Purity and quantity of every magnetically sorted T cell population were checked by analytical flow cytometry. Each sorted fraction had its genomic DNA isolated and then quantified by UV absorbance on a Nanodrop 2000c.

The research as a whole found: Pairwise subsampling led to the expectation that sequencing depth would affect the degree of clonotype sharing among donors. Sampling was restricted to blood, and TCR repertoires in tissues likely differ from the TCR repertoires found in blood. Across four donors, roughly 5.1% of naive CD4, 3% to 4% of naive CD8, about 2% of memory CD4, and 0.4% to 0.45% of memory CD8 clonotypes were shared. Even with the large sequencing depth, rarefaction of the sorted-subset datasets indicated that sequencing was incomplete. Naive subsets generally had larger estimated clonotype richness than memory subsets did. The genetic and exposure-history diversity represented was limited by the small number of donors. Higher generation probabilities were observed for clonotypes shared by all four sorted-subset donors than for non-shared clonotypes.

TCR CDR3 regions were amplified from genomic DNA by multiplex PCR using the deep immunoSEQ assay. For each cell subset, the extracted genomic DNA was distributed evenly across all wells of several immunoSEQ 96-well plates, and each plate served as one replicate. For sorted subsets, 200 ng of genomic DNA, equivalent to roughly 33,000 T cell genomes, went into each replicate PCR. Purified libraries were measured with a Qubit 3.0 fluorometer, size-checked on a Bioanalyzer 2100, and measured again with the KAPA Library Quantification kit. Every immunoSEQ 96-well plate was sequenced on a separate single-read 150-cycle Illumina NextSeq 550 flow cell. The authors' pipeline ran thus. The immunoSEQ output contained only junctional sequences without quality scores, so filtering could not match that applied to full-length reads. Sequences were annotated with PyIR, a Python wrapper for IgBLAST v1.9, using IMGT germline references to assign V/J genes and CDR3. Any read was removed if the V/J assignment was weak (E-value above 1e-6), the CDR3 was missing, or the read contained stop codons, out-of-frame junctions, or ambiguous translated residues. V3J clonotypes were defined by identical inferred V gene, J gene, and CDR3 amino acid sequence. Percentage overlap between repertoires was calculated by dividing the number of shared unique clonotypes by the size of the smaller repertoire. Three approaches were used to assess repertoire richness: RTK rarefaction, the Chao1 estimator, and Recon v2.1 estimates of unobserved clonotypes. OLGA was used to compute generation probabilities for all TCRbeta clonotypes that the gDNA method yielded from several donors. The table was pulled from immuneACCESS by TCRdb, which kept in-frame rearrangements only. Such tables lose some clones; where checked, under half of the loss comes from unresolved V genes, and the rest has no known cause. The D gene and trimming were derived from the DNA, and the V and J assignments and clone size from that table. The sample records over 700,000 clones, 55% to 80% of which are singletons. Approximately 2% of the sample goes to the ten largest clones.

Concerning this clone itself: It lacks a known antigen. Nothing much larger sits one base from this clone, and base qualities are not available.

The V and J genes are TRBV11-3 and TRBJ2-2; the D gene remains uncertain. This clonotype was sampled from a young woman in good health. The sequencing input was memory CD4+ T cells sorted from blood. In the paper's terms, the cell subset or site label means: CD45RA-negative fraction. CDR3 sequence: CASSLAAGNTGELFF. At the DNA level, the sequence is TGTGCCAGCAGCTTAGCCGCAGGCAACACCGGGGAGCTGTTTTTT.